This TCR beta chain appears in the sequencing data of a study of OX40 agonist ivuxolimab in advanced cancers. The wider study: Patients received the agonistic anti-OX40 (CD134) antibody ivuxolimab. Intravenous ivuxolimab was administered to patients every 2 weeks at 0.01 to 10 mg/kg.

A note on this clone: Its antigen is as yet unknown.

Libraries were prepared by immunoSEQ multiplex PCR; TCRdb keeps only in-frame clonotypes and omits some of them. The sample includes about 93,000 clones, about 90% seen only once; the top ten take 0.4% to 0.55%. CDR3 length equals 17 residues. Germline V gene sequence: CDR1 KGHSH, CDR2 LQKENI. The J segment lost 2 bases and the V segment lost 1 base, leaving 7 bases of the junction unmatched. Study-level results: Researchers report that CD8+ T cells had, on average, more expanded clones than CD4+.

The receptor was derived from an adult with an advanced solid tumor such as melanoma, head and neck, liver or kidney cancer. The specimen was CD4+ or CD8+ T cells sorted from blood, collected in a trial of the OX40 agonist ivuxolimab. This sequence joins TRBV18 and TRBJ1-4; 7 nucleotides align to TRBD1. CDR3 region: CASSPRGTGATNEKLFF. The CDR3, as DNA: TGTGCCAGCTCACCACGGGGAACAGGGGCCACTAATGAAAAACTGTTTTTT.